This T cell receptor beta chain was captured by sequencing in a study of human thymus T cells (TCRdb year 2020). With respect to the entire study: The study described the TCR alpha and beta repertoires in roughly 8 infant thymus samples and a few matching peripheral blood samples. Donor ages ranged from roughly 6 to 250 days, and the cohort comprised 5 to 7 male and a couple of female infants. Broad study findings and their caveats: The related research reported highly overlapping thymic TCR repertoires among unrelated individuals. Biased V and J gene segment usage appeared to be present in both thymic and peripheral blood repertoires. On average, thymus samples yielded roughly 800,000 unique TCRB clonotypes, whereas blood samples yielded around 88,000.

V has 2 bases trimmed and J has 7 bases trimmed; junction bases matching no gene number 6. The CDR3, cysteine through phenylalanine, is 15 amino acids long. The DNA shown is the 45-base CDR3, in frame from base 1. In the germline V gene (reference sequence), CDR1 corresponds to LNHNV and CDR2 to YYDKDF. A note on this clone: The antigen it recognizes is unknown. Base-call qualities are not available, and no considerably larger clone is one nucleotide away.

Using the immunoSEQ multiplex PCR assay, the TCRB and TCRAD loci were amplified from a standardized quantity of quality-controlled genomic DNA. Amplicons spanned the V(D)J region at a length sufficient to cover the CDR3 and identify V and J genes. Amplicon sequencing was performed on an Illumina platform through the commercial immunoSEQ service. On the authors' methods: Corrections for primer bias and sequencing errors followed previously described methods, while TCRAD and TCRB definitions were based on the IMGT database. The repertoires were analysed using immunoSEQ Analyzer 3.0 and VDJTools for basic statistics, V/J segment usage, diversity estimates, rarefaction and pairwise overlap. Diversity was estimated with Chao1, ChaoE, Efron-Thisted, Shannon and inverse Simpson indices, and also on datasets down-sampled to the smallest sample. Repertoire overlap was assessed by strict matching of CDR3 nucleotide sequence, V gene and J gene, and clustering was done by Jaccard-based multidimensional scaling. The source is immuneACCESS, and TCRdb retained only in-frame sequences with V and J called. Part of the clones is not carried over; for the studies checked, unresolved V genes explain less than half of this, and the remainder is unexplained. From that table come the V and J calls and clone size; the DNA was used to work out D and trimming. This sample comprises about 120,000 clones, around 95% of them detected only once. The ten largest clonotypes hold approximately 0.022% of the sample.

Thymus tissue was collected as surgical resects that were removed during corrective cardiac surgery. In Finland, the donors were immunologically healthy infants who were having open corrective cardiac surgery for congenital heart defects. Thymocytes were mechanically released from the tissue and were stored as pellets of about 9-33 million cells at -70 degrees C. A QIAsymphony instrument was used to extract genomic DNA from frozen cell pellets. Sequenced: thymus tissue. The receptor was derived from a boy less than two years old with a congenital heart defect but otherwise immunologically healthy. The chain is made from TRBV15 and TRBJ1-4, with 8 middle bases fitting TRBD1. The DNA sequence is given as TGTGCCACCAGCAGACAGGGGGCGCCGGGTGAAAAACTGTTTTTT. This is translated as CATSRQGAPGEKLFF.